This TCR beta chain was sequenced for a study of cytomegalovirus exposure and HLA in healthy donors. Study observations and caveats: Association of 16,951 TCR beta sequences with HLA alleles was found at 0.05 false discovery rate in a later analysis. Prediction of most subjects' HLA-A and HLA-B alleles by TCR beta sequences was reportedly accurate. Researchers catalogued about 150 TCR beta chains as cytomegalovirus-associated. According to an earlier analysis, most TCR beta V segments yielded productive rearrangements about 87% or about 30% of the time.

CDR3 length equals 16 residues. CDR1 is SNHLY, CDR2 FYNNEI, per germline. In the PCR, 60 Vbeta and 13 Jbeta primers were used. The repertoire was sequenced with immunoSEQ multiplex PCR; TCRdb's copy has only in-frame clones and lacks some. The repertoire holds under 110,000 clones, with 71% as singletons. The sample holds a few counts of this clone. Its antigen is as yet unknown. J is TRBJ2-5 and V is TRBV2; the match to TRBD2 covers 11 bases. The J call is doubtful: the DNA matches TRBJ2-7 better. The sequence was collected from a female donor in good health and CMV-seronegative. The sequencing input was PBMCs. The DNA for the CDR3 is TGTGCCAGCAGTGTAACCAGACTAGCGGGATTGGACGAGCAGTACTTC. Its translation: CASSVTRLAGLDEQYF.